This T cell receptor (beta chain) derives from a study of blood T cell repertoires in COVID-19. The wider study: Sites across the United States, Italy and Spain contributed samples from acute and convalescent COVID-19. PBMCs, B-cell-depleted T cells, or T cells were the source of the cDNA or gDNA that made up the material.

The CDR3 extends over 13 amino acids. Trimming shortened V by 3 bases and J by 3 bases, and 7 bases separated the two germline ends. The germline V gene has CDR1 SGHAT and CDR2 FQNNGV. In the original processing: Amplification with reference gene primers provided the estimates of nucleated cell counts. The data were produced by immunoSEQ multiplex PCR, yet TCRdb's version contains in-frame clones alone and is incomplete. That table is the source of V, J and clone size, and D and trimming were worked out from the DNA. The table has over 200,000 clones, over 80% seen once. Patients from Seattle were sampled longitudinally, starting during active infection.

The chain joins TRBV11-2 to TRBJ2-3; D perhaps matches TRBD2 (5 bases). Sequenced material: peripheral blood. This sequence originates from a woman aged 30 to 39 with COVID-19, enrolled during active disease. Here the CDR3 DNA reads TGTGCCAGCAGCTTCGGGGATACAGATACGCAGTATTTT. Translating it yields CASSFGDTDTQYF. The whole variable domain, remainder taken from reference TRBV11-2 and TRBJ2-3, is EAGVAQSPRYKIIEKRQSVAFWCNPISGHATLYWYQQILGQGPKLLIQFQNNGVVDDSQLPKDRFSAERLKGVDSTLKIQPAKLEDSAVYLCASSFGDTDTQYFGPGTRLTVL.